One and the same sample provided the 30 T cell receptor beta chains below, sequenced in a study of cytomegalovirus exposure and HLA in healthy donors. Both 60 Vbeta primers and 13 Jbeta primers went into the PCR. Generated by immunoSEQ multiplex PCR, the TCRdb table keeps only in-frame clones and is missing some. This sample carries 100,000 to 150,000 clones, more than 60% of them seen once, and the ten largest clones take approximately 9.1%. Material for sequencing was PBMCs. These receptors all come from a woman in her 50s in good health and CMV-seropositive.

This chain links TRBV2 with TRBJ2-5; 11 nucleotides match TRBD2. CDR3 size: 12 residues. Germline V gives CDR1 SNHLY, CDR2 FYNNEI. CDR3: CVGASGGKTQYF. The CDR3 DNA reads TGTGTAGGGGCTAGCGGGGGGAAGACCCAGTACTTC.

The V gene is TRBV4-2, the J gene TRBJ2-7; 8 bases map to TRBD2. Trimming cost V 0 bases and J 4 bases; bases outside gene matches: 5. CDR1 LGHNA and CDR2 YNFKEQ come from the germline V gene. The CDR3 totals 15 residues. The CDR3 is CASSQDASGSYEQYF. The CDR3 DNA sequence: TGTGCCAGCAGCCAAGATGCGAGCGGGAGTTACGAGCAGTACTTC.

The chain has TRBV5-1 and TRBJ2-5; no definite D call. Germline CDR1 is SGHRS and CDR2 is YFSETQ. Between the trimmed V and J ends, which lost 4 bases and 0 bases, there was a span of 10 bases. The CDR3 covers 14 residues. The CDR3 nucleotides read TGCGCCAGCAGCAGTGAGCGCTACCAAGAGACCCAGTACTTC. This gives the protein CASSSERYQETQYF. Combining the CDR3 with reference TRBV5-1 and TRBJ2-5 gives the whole variable domain KAGVTQTPRYLIKTRGQQVTLSCSPISGHRSVSWYQQTPGQGLQFLFEYFSETQRNKGNFPGRFSGRQFSNSRSEMNVSTLELGDSALYLCASSSERYQETQYFGPGTRLLVL.

The chain has TRBV19 and TRBJ2-3; the match to TRBD2 covers 7 bases. The germline CDR1 and CDR2 sequences are LNHDA and SQIVND (reference sequence). CDR3 length: 18 residues. V lost 2 bases, J lost 4 bases, and 15 bases stayed unmatched. CDR3 protein: CASSIKPPRLAPADTQYF. CDR3 nucleotides: TGTGCCAGTAGTATAAAACCCCCGAGACTAGCACCCGCAGATACGCAGTATTTT.

The CDR3 DNA is TGTGCCAGCAGCTTAGCTTGGGAGGATACGCAGTATTTT. Translating gives CASSLAWEDTQYF. The chain links TRBV7-2 to TRBJ2-3, with TRBD2 as a possible D gene (5 bases). The CDR3 consists of 13 residues. V was cut by 0 bases and J by 6 bases, with 7 bases left in between. The germline V gene encodes CDR1 SGHTA and CDR2 FQGNSA. Drawing the rest from reference TRBV7-2 and TRBJ2-3, the complete variable domain is GAGVSQSPSNKVTEKGKDVELRCDPISGHTALYWYRQSLGQGLEFLIYFQGNSAPDKSGLPSDRFSAERTGGSVSTLTIQRTQQEDSAVYLCASSLAWEDTQYFGPGTRLTVL.

The rearrangement joins TRBV4-3 to TRBJ2-3, with 8 bases lining up with TRBD2. Germline values: CDR1 LGHNA, CDR2 YSLEER. V dropped 0 bases and J dropped 4; count of bases not matched to a gene: 9. The CDR3 length is 17 residues. CDR3 amino acids: CASSQETRGGLADTQYF. In nucleotides, the CDR3 is TGCGCCAGCAGCCAAGAAACCCGGGGGGGCCTCGCAGATACGCAGTATTTT.

This clone was seen a handful of times. CDR3 loop: CASSPRGIRGYTF. The CDR3 nucleotides are TGTGCCAGCTCACCACGAGGGATCCGGGGCTACACCTTC. This rearrangement joins TRBV18 to TRBJ1-2; D unclear. Germline V gene lookup returns CDR1 KGHSH and CDR2 LQKENI. The CDR3 spans 13 residues. The ends were cut back, 1 base at V and 8 bases at J, with 11 bases in the middle. Full variable domain (missing parts from reference TRBV18 and TRBJ1-2): NAGVMQNPRHLVRRRGQEARLRCSPMKGHSHVYWYRQLPEEGLKFMVYLQKENIIDESGMPKERFSAEFPKEGPSILRIQQVVRGDSAAYFCASSPRGIRGYTFGSGTRLTVV.

A note on this clone: A read error may produce the germline difference seen at one junction end. The chain uses TRBV30 and TRBJ2-3; D is perhaps TRBD2 (6 bases). Germline-derived CDR1 and CDR2 are GTSNPN and SVGIG (reference sequence). The CDR3 runs to 15 residues. The CDR3 loop is CARSGAGRGTDTQYF. Written as DNA, the CDR3 is TGTGCCCGGAGCGGCGCGGGGCGAGGCACAGATACGCAGTATTTT. Variable domain in full (rest from reference TRBV30 and TRBJ2-3): SQTIHQWPATLVQPVGSPLSLECTVEGTSNPNLYWYRQAAGRGLQLLFYSVGIGQISSEVPQNLSASRPQDRQFILSSKKLLLSDSGFYLCARSGAGRGTDTQYFGPGTRLTVL.

The rearrangement links TRBV7-6 to TRBJ2-3; TRBD2 agrees at 12 bases. This CDR3 spans 16 amino acids. The V segment lost 3 bases and the J segment 7 bases; nucleotides outside the gene matches: 8. Germline CDR1 and CDR2: SGHVS and FNYEAQ. The CDR3 DNA sequence: TGTGCCAGCAGCTTCCCGCTAGCGGGGGGGCAAAATACGCAGTATTTT. Translated: CASSFPLAGGQNTQYF.

In its sample, this clone was seen a few times. The J gene is TRBJ1-1, the V gene TRBV4-1; D is possibly TRBD1 (5 bases). Per the germline V gene, CDR1 is MGHRA and CDR2 is YSYEKL. This CDR3 comprises 14 residues. V was shortened by 1 base and J by 4 bases, with 10 bases between the two germline ends. The CDR3 DNA sequence: TGCGCCAGCAGCCAAGTAGGGGAGGGCACTGAAGCTTTCTTT. Amino acid sequence: CASSQVGEGTEAFF.

The CDR3 protein is CAWTLPTDTQYF. In nucleotides, the CDR3 is TGTGCCTGGACACTGCCCACAGATACGCAGTATTTT. The rearrangement uses TRBV30 and TRBJ2-3; D unclear. Germline-derived CDR1 and CDR2 are GTSNPN and SVGIG (reference sequence). V dropped 4 bases and J dropped 2 bases, with 7 bases sitting between them. The CDR3 extends over 12 amino acids.

The J gene is TRBJ2-7, the V gene TRBV4-1, with a tentative D call TRBD2 (6 bases). Per germline, CDR1 MGHRA and CDR2 YSYEKL. CDR3 length: 15 residues. Trimming removed 0 bases at V and 4 bases at J, with 13 bases between. CDR3 nucleotides: TGCGCCAGCAGCCAAGATCGGGTGGGACTTTACGAGCAGTACTTC. This codes for CASSQDRVGLYEQYF.

The chain couples TRBV5-1 to TRBJ2-3, with D tentatively TRBD2 (5 bases). The V gene's germline CDR1 is SGHRS and CDR2 YFSETQ. This CDR3 has 16 residues. V was cut by 0 bases and J by 1 base, with 12 bases left in between. The CDR3 region is CASSLVLASRTDTQYF. DNA for the CDR3: TGCGCCAGCAGCTTGGTGTTAGCGTCACGCACAGATACGCAGTATTTT.

This clone was picked up a small number of times. The chain is built from TRBV4-1 and TRBJ2-2, with a possible D match to TRBD2 (6 bases). The germline V gene encodes CDR1 MGHRA and CDR2 YSYEKL. The CDR3 runs to 15 residues. Trimming stripped 1 base from V and 1 base from J, with 7 bases between. Here the CDR3 DNA reads TGCGCCAGCAGCCAAGCTAGCGTGAACACCGGGGAGCTGTTTTTT. Translation: CASSQASVNTGELFF.

The rearrangement uses TRBV7-2 and TRBJ1-2, with a possible D match to TRBD1 (5 bases). The CDR3 contains 14 residues. Germline CDR1 is SGHTA and CDR2 is FQGNSA. Trimming cost V 2 bases and J 8 bases, with 15 bases left between them. CDR3: CASSLTGNGGGYTF. The DNA of the CDR3 is TGTGCCAGCAGCTTAACCGGGAACGGGGGGGGCTACACCTTC.

The chain has TRBV11-2 and TRBJ2-7; 14 bases match TRBD2. Germline lookup yields CDR1 SGHAT and CDR2 FQNNGV. The CDR3 totals 17 residues. V lost 3 bases and J lost 3; bases outside the gene matches: 7. CDR3 DNA: TGTGCCAGCAGCTTCCGGACTAGCGGGAGGTCAAACTACGAGCAGTACTTC. Its protein is CASSFRTSGRSNYEQYF.

The DNA of the CDR3 is TGTGCCAGCAGTTTCCAAGCGGGAGGGAAGACCCAGAGCTCCTACAATGAGCAGTTCTTC. Translation gives CASSFQAGGKTQSSYNEQFF. The genes are TRBV27 and TRBJ2-1, with TRBD2 identical over 10 bases. J gave up 0 bases and V 3 bases, and 14 bases lay outside the gene matches. Looked up from germline, CDR1 is MNHEY and CDR2 is SMNVEV (reference sequence). The CDR3 sequence is 20 residues long.

The rearrangement links TRBV2 to TRBJ2-5; 13 nucleotides agree with TRBD2. There are 14 residues in the CDR3. CDR1 and CDR2 from the germline V gene are SNHLY and FYNNEI. Trimming at V came to 8 bases and at J to 2 bases, leaving 2 bases not matched to a gene. CDR3 residues: CASGGLAGQETQYF. In nucleotides, the CDR3 is TGTGCCAGCGGGGGACTAGCGGGGCAAGAGACCCAGTACTTC. Supplemented by reference TRBV2 and TRBJ2-5, the full variable domain reads EPEVTQTPSHQVTQMGQEVILRCVPISNHLYFYWYRQILGQKVEFLVSFYNNEISEKSEIFDDQFSVERPDGSNFTLKIRSTKLEDSAMYFCASGGLAGQETQYFGPGTRLLVL.

The chain links TRBV19 to TRBJ1-1, with D possibly matching TRBD1 (5 bases). There are 13 residues in the CDR3. V lost 3 bases to trimming and J lost 6 bases, with 11 bases between them. Germline V gene sequence: CDR1 LNHDA, CDR2 SQIVND (reference sequence). DNA of the CDR3: TGTGCCAGTAGTATCCGCAGGGAATCTGAAGCTTTCTTT. Translated: CASSIRRESEAFF.

The rearrangement joins TRBV11-2 to TRBJ1-2; TRBD1 matches at 9 bases. The length of the CDR3 is 15 residues. Germline CDR1 SGHAT, CDR2 FQNNGV. The V segment lost 2 bases and the J segment 4 bases; nucleotides outside the gene matches: 5. The CDR3 loop reads CASSLIGQGTYGYTF. The DNA for the CDR3 is TGTGCCAGCAGCTTAATTGGACAGGGGACCTATGGCTACACCTTC.

This clone was seen more than once but under ten times. The V gene is TRBV11-2, the J gene TRBJ2-3, with D perhaps matching TRBD1 (6 bases). CDR1 SGHAT and CDR2 FQNNGV come from the germline V gene. The CDR3 loop spans 14 amino acids. The V end lost 5 bases, the J end lost 6 bases, and 15 bases lay between the germline ends. The CDR3 region has the DNA TGTGCCAGCAGCCCCAAAACAGGGTCCGATACGCAGTATTTT. It translates to CASSPKTGSDTQYF.

The rearrangement joins TRBV7-9 to TRBJ1-2; 7 positions agree with TRBD1. The ends lost 3 bases at V and 8 bases at J; junction bases unmatched: 12. The CDR3 consists of 15 residues. Germline V gene sequence: CDR1 SEHNR, CDR2 FQNEAQ (reference sequence). CDR3 DNA: TGTGCCAGCAGCTTGAAGGGTCACAGGGGACACGGCTACACCTTC. It encodes CASSLKGHRGHGYTF.

The chain employs TRBV27 and TRBJ1-6, with 7 positions matching TRBD1. Germline CDR1 MNHEY, CDR2 SMNVEV (reference sequence). This CDR3 region has 14 residues. J gave up 5 bases and V 2 bases, and 0 bases lay outside the gene matches. The CDR3 nucleotides read TGTGCCAGCAGTTTAGGGACAGATAATTCACCCCTCCACTTT. This codes for CASSLGTDNSPLHF.

The V and J genes are TRBV6-1 and TRBJ1-2, with a tentative D call TRBD1 (5 bases). V was pared by 1 base and J by 8 bases, with 11 bases between. The CDR3 spans 13 residues. Per the germline V gene, CDR1 is MNHNS and CDR2 is SASEGT. CDR3: CASSEGGERGYTF. DNA of the CDR3: TGTGCCAGCAGTGAAGGGGGGGAGCGCGGCTACACCTTC.

V is TRBV13 and J is TRBJ1-2, with D perhaps TRBD1 (6 bases). This CDR3 is 15 amino acids long. Germline V lookup: CDR1 PRHDT, CDR2 FYEKMQ (reference sequence). V lost 5 bases and J lost 1, with 14 bases in between. The CDR3 reads CASSGYRDFNYGYTF. CDR3 nucleotide sequence: TGTGCCAGCAGCGGATACAGGGATTTTAACTATGGCTACACCTTC.

The chain uses TRBV19 and TRBJ2-3, with TRBD2 identical over 9 bases. The junction had 8 bases not matched to a gene; V was cut back by 1 base and J by 0 bases. This CDR3 contains 18 residues. Germline loops: CDR1 LNHDA, CDR2 SQIVND (reference sequence). The CDR3 bases are TGTGCCAGTAGTATAGGCCCCTCTAGCGGGGTCAGCACAGATACGCAGTATTTT. This translates into CASSIGPSSGVSTDTQYF.

This rearrangement joins TRBV9 to TRBJ2-3; TRBD1 matches at 10 bases. CDR3 size: 14 residues. Germline assignment: CDR1 SGDLS and CDR2 YYNGEE. The V segment lost 2 bases and the J segment 5 bases; nucleotides outside the gene matches: 2. The DNA of the CDR3 is TGTGCCAGCAGCGTGACAGGGGGCCAAGATACGCAGTATTTT. This codes for CASSVTGGQDTQYF.

The V gene is TRBV5-1, the J gene TRBJ1-2; no firm D call. The V gene lost 0 bases and the J gene lost 6 bases, with 6 bases spanning the gap. Germline CDR1 is SGHRS and CDR2 is YFSETQ. The CDR3 is made up of 12 amino acids. The CDR3 protein is CASSLDSNGYTF. In nucleotides, the CDR3 is TGCGCCAGCAGCTTGGACAGTAATGGCTACACCTTC.

The chain has TRBV4-3 and TRBJ2-5; a possible D gene is TRBD1 (5 bases). The length of the CDR3 is 15 residues. Germline values: CDR1 LGHNA, CDR2 YSLEER. Trimming removed 0 bases at V and 2 bases at J, with 10 bases between. The CDR3 sequence: CASSQDLTEQETQYF. The CDR3 DNA is TGCGCCAGCAGCCAAGATCTGACAGAACAAGAGACCCAGTACTTC.

The chain links TRBV7-2 to TRBJ1-2; no reliable D call. The CDR3 has 11 amino acids. Germline V lookup: CDR1 SGHTA, CDR2 FQGNSA. Trimming removed 5 bases from V and 6 bases from J, with 7 bases in between. CDR3: CASSPTDGYTF. For the CDR3, the DNA is TGTGCCAGCAGCCCTACCGATGGCTACACCTTC.